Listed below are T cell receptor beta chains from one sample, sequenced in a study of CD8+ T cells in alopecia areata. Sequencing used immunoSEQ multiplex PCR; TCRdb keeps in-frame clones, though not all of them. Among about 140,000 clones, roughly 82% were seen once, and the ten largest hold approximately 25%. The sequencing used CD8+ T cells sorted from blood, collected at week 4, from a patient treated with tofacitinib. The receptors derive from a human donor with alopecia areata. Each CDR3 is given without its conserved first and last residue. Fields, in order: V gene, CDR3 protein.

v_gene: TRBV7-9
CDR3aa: ASSLNRALEY

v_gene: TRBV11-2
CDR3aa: ASSLASNPSKSSYEQY

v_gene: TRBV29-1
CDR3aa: SGGDYSSDNEQF

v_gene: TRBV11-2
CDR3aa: ASSQFAGASGGVEGTQY

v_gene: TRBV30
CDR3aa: AWSIRGGRNEQF

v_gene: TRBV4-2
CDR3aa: ASSQDVGTYNEQF

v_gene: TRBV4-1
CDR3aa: ASSQEGRQGDIQY

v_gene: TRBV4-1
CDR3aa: ASSAQVASSYEQY

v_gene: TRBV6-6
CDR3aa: ASSYFLAGSQETQY

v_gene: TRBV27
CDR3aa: ASSFSGGSYEQY

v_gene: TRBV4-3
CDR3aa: ASSHRDRDQETQY

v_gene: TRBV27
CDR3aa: ASSLKAINEQF

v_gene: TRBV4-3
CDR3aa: ASSQTKGRRSDTQY

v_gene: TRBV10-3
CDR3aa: AISESMDEAF

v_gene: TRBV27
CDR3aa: ASSWTSVSGELF

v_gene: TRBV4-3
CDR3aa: ASSRGDRPVEEQY

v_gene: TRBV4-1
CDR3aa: ASNPERGSQETQY

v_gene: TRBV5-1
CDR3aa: ASSSSLREQY

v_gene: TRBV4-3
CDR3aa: ASSPRTVNEKLF

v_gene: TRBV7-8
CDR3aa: ASRPWIMNTEAF

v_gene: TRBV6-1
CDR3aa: ASSLWHHRAGELF

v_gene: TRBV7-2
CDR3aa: ASSPWTGSSYEQY

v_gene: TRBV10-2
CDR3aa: ASSEGGRGKADTQY

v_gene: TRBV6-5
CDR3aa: ACVAGETQY

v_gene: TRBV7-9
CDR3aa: ASSFGLAGETQY

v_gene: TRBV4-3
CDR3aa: ASSQDFGTVSYEQY

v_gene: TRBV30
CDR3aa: AWTGARGGQPQH

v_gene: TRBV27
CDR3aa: ASSSGGSTDTQY

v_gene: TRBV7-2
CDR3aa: ASSLEVFGAGELF

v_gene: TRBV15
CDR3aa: ATSVWDVPFEQY

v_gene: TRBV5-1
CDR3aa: ASSPGASGLVSYEQY

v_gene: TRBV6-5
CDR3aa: ASSYSGDRGPDEQF

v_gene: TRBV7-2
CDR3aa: ASSKGTTYGETQY

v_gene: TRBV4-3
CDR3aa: ASSQESSAGNTDTQY

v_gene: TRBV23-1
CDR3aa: ASSRPGRGGSPLH

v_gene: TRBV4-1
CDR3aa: ASGPGYEQY

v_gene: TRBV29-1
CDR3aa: SVDPYSTGELF

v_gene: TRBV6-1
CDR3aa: ASRLAGGSYNEQF

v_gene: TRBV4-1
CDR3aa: ASSQETSGGFETQY

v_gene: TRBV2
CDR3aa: ASSSPQGVEKLF

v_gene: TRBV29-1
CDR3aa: SVDAGNNEQF

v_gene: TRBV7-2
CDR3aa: ASSGTSGVFFHRETQY

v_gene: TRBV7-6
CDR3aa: ASSFAGNEQF

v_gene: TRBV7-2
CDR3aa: ASSSLAGSLNEQF

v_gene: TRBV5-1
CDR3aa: ASRPTDLTEAF

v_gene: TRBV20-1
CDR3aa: SARVIDEQF

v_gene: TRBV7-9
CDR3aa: ASSDDSGVKLF

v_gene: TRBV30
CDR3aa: AWSRGDRNEQF

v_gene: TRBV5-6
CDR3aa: ASRGYNTGELF

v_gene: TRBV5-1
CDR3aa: ASSLGTGTGREQY

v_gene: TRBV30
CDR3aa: AWSVLGKQY

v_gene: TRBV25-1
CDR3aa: ASSEFYGGGEITDTQY

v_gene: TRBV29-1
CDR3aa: SAHVGGELF

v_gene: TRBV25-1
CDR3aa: ASSEATSYT

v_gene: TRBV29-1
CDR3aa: SVEGLAGMNEQF

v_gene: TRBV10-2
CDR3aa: ASSGTGRTGELF

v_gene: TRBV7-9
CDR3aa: ATWTSGAYNEQF

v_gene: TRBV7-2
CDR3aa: ASSSGIAGPEEPQH

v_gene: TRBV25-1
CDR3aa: ASSTTGLEQY

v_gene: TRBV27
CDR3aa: ASSGRTGGSYEQY